The entry below gives a single TCR beta chain sequence along with its context. This sample stems from a study of blood T cell repertoires in COVID-19. Study-wide background: Samples taken during acute and convalescent COVID-19 were collected in the United States, Italy and Spain. T cells, B-cell-depleted T cells, or PBMCs provided the cDNA or gDNA that served as material.

Germline V gives CDR1 MNHEY, CDR2 SMNVEV (reference sequence). This CDR3 contains 16 residues. With V trimmed by 1 base and J by 7 bases, 9 bases remained unmatched. As handled by the study authors: The assay estimated nucleated cells by amplifying reference gene primers. Profiled with immunoSEQ multiplex PCR; TCRdb holds only in-frame clones, not every one. V and J calls and clone size are as listed in that table; D and trimming were resolved from the DNA. The data hold approximately 260,000 clones, with around 87% observed a single time. Specimen: peripheral blood. The chain is built from TRBV27 and TRBJ2-5, with TRBD2 identical over 10 bases. The source is a man in his 60s who had recovered from COVID-19. Written as DNA, the CDR3 is TGTGCCAGCAGTTTATTTGGGCTAGCGGGGGCTGGGACCCAGTACTTC. This translates into CASSLFGLAGAGTQYF.